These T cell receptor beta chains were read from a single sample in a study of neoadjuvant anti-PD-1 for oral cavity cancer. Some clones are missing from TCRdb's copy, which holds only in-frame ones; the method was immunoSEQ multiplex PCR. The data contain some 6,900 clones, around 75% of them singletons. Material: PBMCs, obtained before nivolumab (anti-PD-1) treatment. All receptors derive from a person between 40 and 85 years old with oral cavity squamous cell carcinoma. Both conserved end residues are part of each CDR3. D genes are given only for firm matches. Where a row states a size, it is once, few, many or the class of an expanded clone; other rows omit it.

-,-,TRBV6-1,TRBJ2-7,TGTGCCAGCAGTGAAGATCCGGGGAGGACCTACGAGCAGTACTTC,CASSEDPGRTYEQYF
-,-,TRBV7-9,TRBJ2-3,TGTGCCAGCAGCACATACCGGACCCGCACAGATACGCAGTATTTT,CASSTYRTRTDTQYF
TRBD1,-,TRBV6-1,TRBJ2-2,TGTGCCAGCGACAGGGGTAACACCGGGGAGCTGTTTTTT,CASDRGNTGELFF
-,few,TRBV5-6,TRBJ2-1,TGTGCCAGCAGCCTCGGACATGGCGAGCAGTTCTTC,CASSLGHGEQFF
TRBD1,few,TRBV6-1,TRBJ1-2,TGTGCCAGCAGAACTGGACAGAGACAGGGCTATGGCTACACCTTC,CASRTGQRQGYGYTF
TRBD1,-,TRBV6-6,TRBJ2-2,TGTGCCAGCACCTCGGACAGGAATAACACCGGGGAGCTGTTTTTT,CASTSDRNNTGELFF
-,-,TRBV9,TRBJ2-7,TGTGCCAGCAGCGTAGGTAACGAGCAGTACTTC,CASSVGNEQYF
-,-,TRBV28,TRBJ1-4,TGTGCCAGCAGTTTATTCCTAGCGACTAATGAAAAACTGTTTTTT,CASSLFLATNEKLFF
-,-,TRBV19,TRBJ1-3,TGTGCCAGTAGTCGGTTTCAGGGATCTGGAAACACCATATATTTT,CASSRFQGSGNTIYF
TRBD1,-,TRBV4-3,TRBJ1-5,TGCGCCAGCAGCCAGGGGACAGGGGCTAGCAATCAGCCCCAGCATTTT,CASSQGTGASNQPQHF
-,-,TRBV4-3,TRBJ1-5,TGCGCCAGCAGCCAACAAGCGGGGTTCAATCAGCCCCAGCATTTT,CASSQQAGFNQPQHF
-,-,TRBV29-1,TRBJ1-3,TGCAGCGCCCTGGACCTCTCTGGAAACACCATATATTTT,CSALDLSGNTIYF
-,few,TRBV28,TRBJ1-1,TGTGCCAGCAGTTTGACGGTGAGGGGCCCGGACACTGAAGCTTTCTTT,CASSLTVRGPDTEAFF
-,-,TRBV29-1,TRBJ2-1,TGCAGCGCCCATGGCCGGGACTACAATGAGCAGTTCTTC,CSAHGRDYNEQFF
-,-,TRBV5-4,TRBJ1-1,TGTGCCAGCAGCTTGGAGGCAGAGAACACTGAAGCTTTCTTT,CASSLEAENTEAFF
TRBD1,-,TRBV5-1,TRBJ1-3,TGCGCCAGCAGCGGAACAGGGGCTGGAAACACCATATATTTT,CASSGTGAGNTIYF
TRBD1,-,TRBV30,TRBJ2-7,TGTGCCTGGAATTGGGACAGGGGACACGAGCAGTACTTC,CAWNWDRGHEQYF
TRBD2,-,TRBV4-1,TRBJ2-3,TGCGCCAGCAGCCAAGGGAGGACTAGCGGGGGGCCAAATACGCAGTATTTT,CASSQGRTSGGPNTQYF
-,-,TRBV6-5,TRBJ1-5,TGTGCCAGCAGGACGGCGGGAGGGACACGTCAGCCCCAGCATTTT,CASRTAGGTRQPQHF
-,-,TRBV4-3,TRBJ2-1,TGCGCCAGCAGCCAATCTGGGGCAGGCTCCTACAATGAGCAGTTCTTC,CASSQSGAGSYNEQFF
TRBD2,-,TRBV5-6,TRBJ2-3,TGTGCCAGCAGCTCTCTAGCGGGGGGGGGCACAGATACGCAGTATTTT,CASSSLAGGGTDTQYF
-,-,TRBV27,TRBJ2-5,TGTGCCAGCAGTTTAGACTGGGGTCAAGAGACCCAGTACTTC,CASSLDWGQETQYF
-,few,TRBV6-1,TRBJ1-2,TGTGCCAGCAGTGAGGGCGCGGGGTTACCTACTAATTTGCACTATGGCTACACCTTC,CASSEGAGLPTNLHYGYTF
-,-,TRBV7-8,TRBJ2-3,TGTGCCAGCTTCGGTAGCGGAGGTATTTATACGCAGTATTTT,CASFGSGGIYTQYF
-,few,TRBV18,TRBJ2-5,TGTGCCAGCTCATGGGGGCCCCAAGAGACCCAGTACTTC,CASSWGPQETQYF
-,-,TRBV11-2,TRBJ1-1,TGTGCCAGCAGCCCCCGCGTGAGGAACACTGAAGCTTTCTTT,CASSPRVRNTEAFF
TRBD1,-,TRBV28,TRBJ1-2,TGTGCCAGCAGTTTTTCCCCGACAGGGGTGTATGGCTACACCTTC,CASSFSPTGVYGYTF
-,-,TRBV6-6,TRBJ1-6,TGTGCCAGCAGAGTAGGGGGGACTGGGGAAAATTCACCCCTCCACTTT,CASRVGGTGENSPLHF
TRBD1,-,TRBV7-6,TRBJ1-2,TGTGCCAGCAGCCCATCCCCCCACCCTAGTACCCCCCAGGGGGGGGAGGGCTACACCTTC,CASSPSPHPSTPQGGEGYTF
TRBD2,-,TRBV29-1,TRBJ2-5,TGCAGCGTGGGCGGGGGATCCGGAGAGACCCAGTACTTC,CSVGGGSGETQYF
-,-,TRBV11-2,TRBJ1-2,TGTGCCAGCAGCTTAGAGGGACTCTATGGCTACACCTTC,CASSLEGLYGYTF
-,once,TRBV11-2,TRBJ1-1,TGTGCCAGCAGCTTAACGACAGGCCGGGGAGGGTTCACTGAAGCTTTCTTT,CASSLTTGRGGFTEAFF
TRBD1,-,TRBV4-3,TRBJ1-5,TGCGCCAGCAGACTTCCCGGGACAGGGGACAGCAATCAGCCCCAGCATTTT,CASRLPGTGDSNQPQHF
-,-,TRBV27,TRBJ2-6,TGTGCCAGCAGTTTACGGAATAGCTACTCTGGGGCCAACGTCCTGACTTTC,CASSLRNSYSGANVLTF
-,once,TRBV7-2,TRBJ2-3,TGTGCCAGCAGCTTATCGACAGATACGCAGTATTTT,CASSLSTDTQYF
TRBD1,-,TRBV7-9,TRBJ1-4,TGTGCCAGCAGCTTAGGACAGGGGTTCCTTAATGAAAAACTGTTTTTT,CASSLGQGFLNEKLFF
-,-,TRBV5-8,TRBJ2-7,TGTGCCAGCAGCCGGAGTGGATCCTACGAGCAGTACTTC,CASSRSGSYEQYF
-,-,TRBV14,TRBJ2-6,TGTGCCAGCAGCGGGCCTGGGGCCAACGTCCTGACTTTC,CASSGPGANVLTF
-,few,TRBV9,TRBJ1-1,TGTGCCAGCAGCGTCGACGGGGGGAACACTGAAGCTTTCTTT,CASSVDGGNTEAFF
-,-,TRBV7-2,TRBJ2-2,TGTGCCAGCAGCTTAGATTGGGGGTACACCGGGGAGCTGTTTTTT,CASSLDWGYTGELFF
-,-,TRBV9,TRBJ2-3,TGTGCCAGCAGCGTAGCTGGGACCGACACAGATACGCAGTATTTT,CASSVAGTDTDTQYF
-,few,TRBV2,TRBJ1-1,TGTGCCAGCAGACGCGGACAGTACACTGAAGCTTTCTTT,CASRRGQYTEAFF
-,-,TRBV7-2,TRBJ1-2,TGTGCCAGCAGCTTAGAAGAGGGGCCTAACTATGGCTACACCTTC,CASSLEEGPNYGYTF
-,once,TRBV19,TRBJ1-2,TGTGCCAGTAGGAGGGATGGCTACACCTTC,CASRRDGYTF
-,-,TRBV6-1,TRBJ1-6,TGTGCCAGCAGTGAGGAGCCACGTTCACCCCTCCACTTT,CASSEEPRSPLHF
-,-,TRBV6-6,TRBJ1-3,TGTGCCAGCAGCTCTCCTGGGGGGGGCTCTGGAAACACCATATATTTT,CASSSPGGGSGNTIYF
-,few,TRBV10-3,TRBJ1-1,TGTGCCACCGCTGGGCAGGCTGAAGCTTTCTTT,CATAGQAEAFF
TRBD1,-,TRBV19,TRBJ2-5,TGTGCCAGCCAATCGGACAGGGCGATGGAGACCCAGTACTTC,CASQSDRAMETQYF
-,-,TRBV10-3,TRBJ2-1,TGTGCCATCAGTCAACAGAGGAATGAGCAGTTCTTC,CAISQQRNEQFF
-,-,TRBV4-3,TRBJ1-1,TGCGCCAGCAGCCAGCGAACGGACACTGAAGCTTTCTTT,CASSQRTDTEAFF
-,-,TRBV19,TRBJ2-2,TGTGCCAGTAGTATTAATAGAAACACCGGGGAGCTGTTTTTT,CASSINRNTGELFF
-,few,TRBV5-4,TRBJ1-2,TGTGCCAGCAGCCCCAAGGGACAACGGGAGGGTTATGGCTACACCTTC,CASSPKGQREGYGYTF
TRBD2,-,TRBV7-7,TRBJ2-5,TGTGCCAGCAGCTTATCTTTGGAGCTAGCGGGGGGGCCAGGAGAGACCCAGTACTTC,CASSLSLELAGGPGETQYF
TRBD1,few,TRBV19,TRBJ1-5,TGTGCCAGTAGTAACGGACAGGGTGCAAGTCATAGCAATCAGCCCCAGCATTTT,CASSNGQGASHSNQPQHF